The 17 T cell receptor beta chains listed next were all sequenced from one sample in a study of cytomegalovirus exposure and HLA in healthy donors. TCRdb's copy holds only in-frame clones and misses some; the assay was immunoSEQ multiplex PCR. This repertoire shows more than 250,000 clones, more than 80% found once; its top ten account for 0.75% to 0.85%. The sample comprised PBMCs. The receptor source for this set is a woman between 18 and 29 years old in good health and CMV-seronegative.

The sample holds a few counts of this clone. This rearrangement joins TRBV2 to TRBJ2-2; D remains ambiguous. The V end was cut by 6 bases, the J end by 8 bases, with 13 bases between. CDR1 and CDR2 (germline): SNHLY, FYNNEI. This CDR3 has 13 residues. Here the CDR3 reads CASRVSVEGELFF. CDR3 nucleotides: TGTGCCAGCAGGGTTAGTGTAGAAGGGGAGCTGTTTTTT.

This sequence joins TRBV30 and TRBJ1-2; D not resolved. Per the germline V gene, CDR1 is GTSNPN and CDR2 is SVGIG (reference sequence). The CDR3 contains 12 residues. V was shortened by 2 bases and J by 2 bases, with 6 bases between the two germline ends. CDR3 bases: TGTGCCTGGAGTTCGGGGAACTATGGCTACACCTTC. Translated, it gives CAWSSGNYGYTF.

The chain joins TRBV28 to TRBJ1-5; D is uncertain. Between the trimmed V and J ends, which lost 10 bases and 9 bases, there was a span of 19 bases. CDR1 and CDR2 (germline): MDHEN, SYDVKM. This CDR3 has 13 amino acids. In DNA form, the CDR3 reads TGTGCCACGCTCGTAGACTTGCATGGGCCCCAGCATTTT. Residues: CATLVDLHGPQHF.

The rearrangement links TRBV18 to TRBJ2-7, with a weak D call TRBD2 (6 bases). CDR1 is KGHSH, CDR2 LQKENI, per germline. The CDR3 length is 15 residues. V dropped 3 bases and J dropped 0 bases, with 12 bases sitting between them. CDR3 DNA sequence: TGTGCCAGCTCACCCCCAGGGAGGAGCTCCTACGAGCAGTACTTC. This gives the protein CASSPPGRSSYEQYF.

The V call is TRBV15, the J call TRBJ1-5; a weak D match, TRBD1 (5 bases). Germline CDR1 and CDR2: LNHNV and YYDKDF (reference sequence). V lost 1 base and J 1 base, leaving 11 bases between the germline ends. The length of the CDR3 is 16 residues. The CDR3 region has the DNA TGTGCCACCAGCAGAGGCGGGGGAGAGAGCAATCAGCCCCAGCATTTT. Translated, it gives CATSRGGGESNQPQHF.

The chain recombines TRBV6-1 with TRBJ1-5; TRBD1 aligns across 10 bases. Germline V gene data show CDR1 as MNHNS and CDR2 as SASEGT. The CDR3 totals 15 residues. The V segment lost 10 bases and the J segment 6 bases; nucleotides outside the gene matches: 12. DNA for the CDR3: TGTGCCACGTCCGGGGACAGGGGCTCGGGTCAGCCCCAGCATTTT. It is translated as CATSGDRGSGQPQHF.

V is TRBV25-1 and J is TRBJ2-3; 8 bases are a match to TRBD1. The V segment lost 3 bases and the J segment 2 bases; nucleotides outside the gene matches: 4. CDR1 and CDR2 (germline): MGHDK, SYGVNS. The CDR3 totals 15 residues. The DNA for the CDR3 is TGTGCCAGCAGTGACGGACAGGGCTTCACAGATACGCAGTATTTT. As protein: CASSDGQGFTDTQYF.

The chain carries TRBV6-5 and TRBJ1-1; TRBD1 matches 10 bases. V lost 7 bases to trimming and J lost 5 bases; unmatched junction nucleotides: 4. Germline V CDR1 and CDR2: MNHEY, SVGAGI. CDR3 size: 13 residues. CDR3 nucleotide sequence: TGTGCCAGCAACCCGGGACAGGGGACTGAAGCTTTCTTT. This sequence encodes CASNPGQGTEAFF.

In its sample, this clone was seen a few times. This chain joins TRBV27 and TRBJ1-2, with D tentatively TRBD1 (5 bases). V lost 7 bases and J 6 bases, leaving 15 bases between the germline ends. CDR3 length: 13 residues. CDR1 and CDR2 (germline): MNHEY, SMNVEV (reference sequence). DNA for the CDR3: TGTGCCAGCAAGGGGCAGAGAGCTAATGGCTACACCTTC. Encoded protein: CASKGQRANGYTF.

This chain uses TRBV9 with TRBJ2-2; possible D gene TRBD1, 7 bases. The CDR3 sequence is 15 residues long. V lost 5 bases, J lost 1 base, and 12 bases lay in between. Per germline, CDR1 SGDLS and CDR2 YYNGEE. For the CDR3, the DNA is TGTGCCAGCAGTCGACAGGGACTGAACACCGGGGAGCTGTTTTTT. It encodes CASSRQGLNTGELFF.

The V gene is TRBV27, the J gene TRBJ1-1; TRBD1 matches 7 bases. CDR1 and CDR2 (germline): MNHEY, SMNVEV (reference sequence). The length of the CDR3 is 14 residues. Trimming cost V 4 bases and J 4 bases; bases outside gene matches: 6. DNA for the CDR3: TGTGCCAGCAGTTCCCCGGACAGGCGCACTGAAGCTTTCTTT. Encoded protein: CASSSPDRRTEAFF.

J is TRBJ2-3 and V is TRBV4-1; tentative D call: TRBD2 (6 bases). The V gene's germline CDR1 is MGHRA and CDR2 YSYEKL. The CDR3 is 14 residues long. Between the trimmed V and J ends, which lost 1 base and 6 bases, there was a span of 11 bases. The CDR3, as DNA: TGCGCCAGCAGCCAAGCGGGTCTAGCGGATACGCAGTATTTT. The encoded protein is CASSQAGLADTQYF.

The rearrangement joins TRBV10-3 to TRBJ2-1; D call uncertain. The CDR3 totals 13 residues. The V gene's germline CDR1 is ENHRY and CDR2 SYGVKD. Trimming took 2 bases from V and 9 from J, leaving 11 bases between them. The CDR3 sequence: CAISERVTGEQFF. The CDR3 DNA is TGTGCCATCAGTGAGCGGGTAACGGGTGAGCAGTTCTTC.

V usage is TRBV5-1 and J usage is TRBJ2-1, with 11 bases aligning to TRBD1. Germline V gene sequence: CDR1 SGHRS, CDR2 YFSETQ. Trimming at V came to 4 bases and at J to 8 bases, leaving 11 bases not matched to a gene. CDR3 length equals 16 residues. The CDR3 DNA reads as TGCGCCAGCAGCCGAACACCGGGACAGGGGGTCGATGAGCAGTTCTTC. This codes for CASSRTPGQGVDEQFF. Full variable domain (outside the CDR3, taken from reference TRBV5-1 and TRBJ2-1): KAGVTQTPRYLIKTRGQQVTLSCSPISGHRSVSWYQQTPGQGLQFLFEYFSETQRNKGNFPGRFSGRQFSNSRSEMNVSTLELGDSALYLCASSRTPGQGVDEQFFGPGTRLTVL.

This chain joins TRBV10-3 and TRBJ1-5; no clear D. The CDR3 extends over 14 amino acids. Germline V gives CDR1 ENHRY, CDR2 SYGVKD. Trimming removed 4 bases from V and 0 bases from J, with 7 bases in between. This CDR3 is CAISVEYSNQPQHF. The CDR3, as DNA: TGTGCCATCAGTGTAGAATATAGCAATCAGCCCCAGCATTTT.

The genes are TRBV9 and TRBJ2-3, with 9 bases fitting TRBD2. CDR3 length equals 16 residues. From germline, CDR1 is SGDLS and CDR2 YYNGEE. V was pared by 0 bases and J by 2 bases, with 4 bases of the junction left unmatched. The CDR3 loop reads CASSVGVAGATDTQYF. DNA for the CDR3: TGTGCCAGCAGCGTAGGAGTAGCGGGGGCCACAGATACGCAGTATTTT.

The chain employs TRBV4-1 and TRBJ2-5, with a tentative D call TRBD1 (6 bases). V lost 3 bases and J lost 7, with 15 bases in between. CDR3 length equals 14 residues. Germline loops: CDR1 MGHRA, CDR2 YSYEKL. The CDR3 sequence: CASSHPDRPGTQYF. For the CDR3, the DNA is TGCGCCAGCAGCCACCCCGACAGGCCGGGGACCCAGTACTTC.